This T cell receptor (beta chain) emerged from a study of cytomegalovirus exposure and HLA in healthy donors. Overall study context: HLA-typed donors were the source of 82 million or so unique TCRs, which an early data release held.

CDR1 is SGHRS, CDR2 YFSETQ, per germline. The CDR3 has 14 residues. Trimming shortened V by 0 bases and J by 1 base, and 7 bases separated the two germline ends. Vbeta (60) and Jbeta (13) primers were used in the PCR. Assay used: immunoSEQ multiplex PCR; TCRdb lists only in-frame clones, some missing. The sample lists around 91,000 clones, about two thirds occurring once. Regarding the study as a whole: Using a false discovery rate of 0.05, a later analysis showed that approximately 18,000 TCR beta sequences were associated with HLA alleles. It was only CMV serostatus that was available as immune exposure information. Owing to their indistinguishability, certain V segments, notably TRBV6-2 and TRBV6-3, were excluded.

This clone has only a few counts. What it binds is unknown. The sequence came from a human donor in good health. The specimen was PBMCs. The chain joins TRBV5-1 to TRBJ1-1; D might be TRBD1 (5 bases). In DNA, the CDR3 is TGCGCCAGCAGCTTGGGCAGGGAGAACACTGAAGCTTTCTTT. Translating it yields CASSLGRENTEAFF.